The sequence of this TCR beta chain was determined in a study of T cell responses to AZD1222 COVID-19 vaccine. This CDR3 has 13 amino acids. Deletions cut 2 bases from V and 5 bases from J, with 7 bases between. CDR1 SGHTA and CDR2 FQGNSA come from the germline V gene. Only in-frame clones appear in the TCRdb table, and some are missing; sequencing was by immunoSEQ multiplex PCR. The data hold over 120,000 clones, with approximately 83% observed a single time. The sequence was obtained from an adult in good health. The chain employs TRBV7-2 and TRBJ1-5; the D is unclear. This sample comprised peripheral blood, obtained on day 0 of AZD1222 vaccination. CDR3 coding DNA: TGTGCCAGCAGCTTATTCCGAGATCAGCCCCAGCATTTT. This translates into CASSLFRDQPQHF.